Sequencing of this T cell receptor (beta chain) was carried out in a study of CD8 T cells in Susac syndrome. 0.5 to 1 ug RNA was reverse transcribed with random hexamers. TCRdb recomputed calls from the immunoSEQ multiplex PCR reads with MiXCR, one row per CDR3 protein. Of around 190,000 distinct CDR3 sequences in the sample, approximately 95% are singletons; the top ten hold 0.1%. The source is a human donor in good health. Sample: CD4+ T cells from PBMCs.

DNA for the CDR3: TGTGCCAGTAGTATAGAGCTCGACTCGTTCCACTTT. This gives the protein CASSIELDSFHF. This chain links TRBV19 with TRBJ1-6; D gene unclear. V was pared by 0 bases and J by 17 bases, with 11 bases between. The germline CDR1 and CDR2 sequences are LNHDA and SQIVND (reference sequence). The CDR3 has 12 amino acids.